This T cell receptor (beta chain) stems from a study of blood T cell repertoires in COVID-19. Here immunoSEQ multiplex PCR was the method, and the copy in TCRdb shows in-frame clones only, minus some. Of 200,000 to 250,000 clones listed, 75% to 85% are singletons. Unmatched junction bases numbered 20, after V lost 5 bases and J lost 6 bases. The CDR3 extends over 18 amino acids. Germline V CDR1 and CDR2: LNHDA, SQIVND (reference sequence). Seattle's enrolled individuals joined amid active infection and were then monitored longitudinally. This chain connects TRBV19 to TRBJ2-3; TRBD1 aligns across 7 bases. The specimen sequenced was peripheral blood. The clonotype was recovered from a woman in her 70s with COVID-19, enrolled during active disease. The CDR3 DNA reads TGTGCCAGTAGTCCGACCTGGACAGGCTACCCAGTAAGGGATACGCAGTATTTT. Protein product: CASSPTWTGYPVRDTQYF.